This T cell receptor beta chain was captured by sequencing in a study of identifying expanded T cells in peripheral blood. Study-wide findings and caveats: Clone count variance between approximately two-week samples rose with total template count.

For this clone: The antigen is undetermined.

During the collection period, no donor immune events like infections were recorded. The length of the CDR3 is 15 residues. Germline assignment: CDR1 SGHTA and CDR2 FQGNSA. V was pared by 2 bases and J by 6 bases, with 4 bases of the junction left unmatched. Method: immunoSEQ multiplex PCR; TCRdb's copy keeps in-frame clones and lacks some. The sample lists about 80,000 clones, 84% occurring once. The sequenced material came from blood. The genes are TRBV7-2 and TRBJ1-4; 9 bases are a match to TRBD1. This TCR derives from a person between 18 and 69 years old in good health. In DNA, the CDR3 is TGTGCCAGCAGCTTAATTGGACAGGGGTATGAAAAACTGTTTTTT. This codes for CASSLIGQGYEKLFF.